The 29 T cell receptor beta chains reported below all come from one sample, sequenced in a study of cytomegalovirus exposure and HLA in healthy donors. Use of 60 Vbeta and 13 Jbeta primers characterized the PCR. Assay used: immunoSEQ multiplex PCR; TCRdb lists only in-frame clones, some missing. This table has about 130,000 clones, around 69% appearing once. Sequencing input: PBMCs. The receptors stem from a human donor in good health.

V is TRBV12-2 and J is TRBJ2-5; the table's D call, TRBD1, was not checked against the DNA. The end of the DNA fits TRBJ2-7 better, so the J call may be wrong. TRBV12-2 is deemed a pseudogene. This CDR3 contains 15 residues. The chain's CDR3 is CASRLRDRPLNEQYF. CDR3 in DNA: TGTGCAAGTCGCCTCCGGGACAGGCCTCTTAACGAGCAGTACTTC.

The table lists this clone with a few counts. The rearrangement links TRBV27 to TRBJ2-3, with 11 nucleotides matching TRBD2. The CDR3 has 15 amino acids. Trimming at V came to 8 bases and at J to 0 bases, leaving 4 bases not matched to a gene. Germline values: CDR1 MNHEY, CDR2 SMNVEV (reference sequence). The DNA of the CDR3 is TGTGCCAGCGCTAGACTAGCGGGGAGCACAGATACGCAGTATTTT. Protein sequence: CASARLAGSTDTQYF.

The sample holds a few counts of this clone. V gene TRBV28 combines with J gene TRBJ2-7; D is possibly TRBD1 (6 bases). This CDR3 is 17 amino acids long. The V gene's germline CDR1 is MDHEN and CDR2 SYDVKM. Trimming removed 4 bases from V and 0 bases from J, with 19 bases in between. The CDR3, as DNA: TGTGCCAGCAGTTCTTCCCCCTACGACAGGTTCTCCTACGAGCAGTACTTC. It codes for CASSSSPYDRFSYEQYF.

The chain combines TRBV28 with TRBJ1-2; D possibly corresponds to TRBD1 (6 bases). Trimming stripped 5 bases from V and 8 bases from J, with 15 bases between. CDR3 length: 13 amino acids. Germline V gene lookup returns CDR1 MDHEN and CDR2 SYDVKM. The CDR3 loop is CASSLPGRGGYTF. CDR3 sequence (DNA): TGTGCCAGCAGTCTTCCCGGGAGGGGGGGCTACACCTTC.

This clone was picked up one time. The rearrangement uses TRBV6-1 and TRBJ2-2, with D perhaps TRBD1 (5 bases). V lost 6 bases to trimming and J lost 6 bases, with 14 bases between them. This CDR3 region has 14 residues. CDR1 is MNHNS and CDR2 is SASEGT in the germline V gene. DNA for the CDR3: TGTGCCAGCAGGGGGCTAGACACCGCCGGGGAGCTGTTTTTT. Its protein is CASRGLDTAGELFF.

This chain's CDR3 is CASSVDSAGELFF. As DNA, the CDR3 is TGTGCCAGCAGCGTTGACTCGGCCGGGGAGCTGTTTTTT. This chain links TRBV5-4 with TRBJ2-2; no definite D call. The germline V gene encodes CDR1 SGHNT and CDR2 YYREEE (reference sequence). Trimming cost V 4 bases and J 6 bases, with 10 bases left between them. The CDR3 spans 13 residues.

The rearrangement uses TRBV19 and TRBJ1-6; 11 nucleotides agree with TRBD1. Trimming cost V 4 bases and J 9 bases; bases outside gene matches: 8. The CDR3 totals 16 residues. CDR1 is LNHDA, CDR2 SQIVND, per germline (reference sequence). CDR3 residues: CASSTPSGTGGSPLHF. CDR3 bases: TGTGCCAGTAGTACCCCCTCCGGGACAGGGGGTTCACCCCTCCACTTT. Drawing the rest from reference TRBV19 and TRBJ1-6, the complete variable domain is DGGITQSPKYLFRKEGQNVTLSCEQNLNHDAMYWYRQDPGQGLRLIYYSQIVNDFQKGDIAEGYSVSREKKESFPLTVTSAQKNPTAFYLCASSTPSGTGGSPLHFGNGTRLTVT.

This clone was recorded once. The chain joins TRBV5-1 to TRBJ2-7; 14 positions agree with TRBD2. Germline CDR1 SGHRS, CDR2 YFSETQ. Germline trimming cut 4 bases from V and 5 bases from J; bases unmatched to any gene: 11. This CDR3 contains 17 residues. The CDR3 loop reads CASSIGTSGSFSHEQYF. In DNA form, the CDR3 reads TGCGCCAGCAGCATTGGGACTAGCGGGAGTTTTTCCCACGAGCAGTACTTC.

This chain uses TRBV6-5 with TRBJ2-3; possible D gene TRBD1, 5 bases. V was pared by 7 bases and J by 1 base, with 12 bases between. Germline V gene lookup returns CDR1 MNHEY and CDR2 SVGAGI. The CDR3 spans 14 residues. The CDR3 sequence: CASTPGAGTDTQYF. The CDR3 bases are TGTGCCAGCACCCCTGGGGCCGGCACAGATACGCAGTATTTT.

V and J are TRBV9 and TRBJ2-7; D gene ambiguous. Trimming pared 3 bases from V and 4 bases from J, leaving 17 bases between. The germline gives CDR1 SGDLS, CDR2 YYNGEE. The CDR3 is made up of 15 amino acids. Here the CDR3 DNA reads TGTGCCAGCAGCGCCAGACTCGATCCTCGGTACGAGCAGTACTTC. This gives the protein CASSARLDPRYEQYF.

J is TRBJ2-7 and V is TRBV4-2; 13 bases fit TRBD2. Germline V gene sequence: CDR1 LGHNA, CDR2 YNFKEQ. This CDR3 region has 17 residues. Losses at the gene ends were 1 base for V and 5 bases for J; bases not matched to a gene: 8. The CDR3 DNA reads TGTGCCAGCAGCCAAGTTACTAGCGGGAGGGCCGGCAACGAGCAGTACTTC. This encodes CASSQVTSGRAGNEQYF.

This chain uses TRBV6-6 with TRBJ2-5; a weak D match, TRBD1 (6 bases). The CDR3 consists of 16 residues. Germline V gene data show CDR1 as MNHNY and CDR2 as SVGAGI (reference sequence). V was trimmed by 2 bases and J by 5 bases, leaving 18 bases between them. In DNA, the CDR3 is TGTGCCAGCAGTTACGGTGGGCAGGGGTACCGGGAGACCCAGTACTTC. This gives the protein CASSYGGQGYRETQYF.

The J gene is TRBJ2-7, the V gene TRBV28, with D possibly matching TRBD1 (5 bases). Deletions cut 6 bases from V and 5 bases from J, with 14 bases between. Germline V gene lookup returns CDR1 MDHEN and CDR2 SYDVKM. This CDR3 has 13 amino acids. This CDR3 is CASRYIQAHEQYF. In DNA, the CDR3 is TGTGCCAGCAGGTACATACAGGCCCACGAGCAGTACTTC.

The V and J genes are TRBV28 and TRBJ2-7; 9 nucleotides line up with TRBD2. Losses at the gene ends were 4 bases for V and 5 bases for J; bases not matched to a gene: 12. CDR3 length: 16 amino acids. Germline CDR1 and CDR2: MDHEN and SYDVKM. CDR3 in amino acids: CASSSGLAGGNHEQYF. DNA for the CDR3: TGTGCCAGCAGTTCTGGGCTGGCGGGAGGGAACCACGAGCAGTACTTC.

V is TRBV15 and J is TRBJ2-7, with 8 bases aligning to TRBD2. The ends lost 1 base at V and 2 bases at J; junction bases unmatched: 4. The CDR3 loop spans 15 amino acids. CDR1 and CDR2 from the germline V gene are LNHNV and YYDKDF (reference sequence). CDR3 protein: CATSRGRGAPYEQYF. CDR3 DNA sequence: TGTGCCACCAGCAGAGGGCGGGGGGCACCCTACGAGCAGTACTTC.

This chain connects TRBV9 to TRBJ2-3; TRBD2 is a possible D gene (6 bases). The CDR3 runs 15 residues. The germline V gene encodes CDR1 SGDLS and CDR2 YYNGEE. V was trimmed by 3 bases and J by 5 bases, leaving 16 bases between them. The CDR3 nucleotides are TGTGCCAGCAGCGGGGCTTTTTCGGGGGTAGATACGCAGTATTTT. Translation: CASSGAFSGVDTQYF.

The J gene is TRBJ2-1, the V gene TRBV29-1; D might be TRBD1 (5 bases). CDR1 SQVTM and CDR2 ANQGSEA come from the germline V gene. CDR3 length: 16 amino acids. V was cut by 4 bases and J by 9 bases, with 25 bases left in between. CDR3 DNA sequence: TGCAGCGTTGCCCCCCTGACGACAGCCCCCCTCGCTGAGCAGTTCTTC. Amino acids: CSVAPLTTAPLAEQFF.

The chain joins TRBV6-1 to TRBJ1-1; TRBD1 might be the D (5 bases). Trimming took off 2 bases at V and 6 bases at J, with 13 bases between the two ends. The CDR3 is 14 amino acids. Germline V gene lookup returns CDR1 MNHNS and CDR2 SASEGT. CDR3 protein: CASSEIRGSPEAFF. CDR3 coding DNA: TGTGCCAGCAGTGAAATAAGGGGTAGCCCTGAAGCTTTCTTT.

This clone was observed a single time. The junction departs from germline at one end; a sequencing error may be responsible. Other nucleotide sequences from this sample produce the same CDR3. The chain couples TRBV7-2 to TRBJ1-6; 8 bases agree with TRBD1. The CDR3 is made up of 14 amino acids. Germline CDR1 SGHTA, CDR2 FQGNSA. The CDR3 DNA follows: TGCGCCAGCAGCTTGGGGACAGGCCTGATTCCCCTCCACTTT. This translates into CASSLGTGLIPLHF.

The rearrangement links TRBV28 to TRBJ2-7; the D gene is possibly TRBD1 (5 bases). V was pared by 4 bases and J by 2 bases, with 12 bases between. Germline V gene sequence: CDR1 MDHEN, CDR2 SYDVKM. This CDR3 is built from 14 residues. The CDR3 sequence is CASSWGRVPYEQYF. CDR3 in DNA: TGTGCCAGCAGTTGGGGCAGGGTCCCCTACGAGCAGTACTTC.

The chain's CDR3 is CASSPSAVYNEQFF. As DNA, the CDR3 is TGTGCCAGCAGCCCTAGTGCGGTGTACAATGAGCAGTTCTTC. The chain links TRBV7-9 to TRBJ2-1; D is undetermined. Trimming shortened V by 5 bases and J by 4 bases, and 12 bases separated the two germline ends. The germline V gene encodes CDR1 SEHNR and CDR2 FQNEAQ (reference sequence). The CDR3 has 14 residues.

The J gene is TRBJ2-1, the V gene TRBV7-2; tentative D call: TRBD2 (9 bases). This CDR3 is built from 16 residues. Per germline, CDR1 SGHTA and CDR2 FQGNSA. V shed 8 bases and J shed 8 bases, with 25 bases lying between them. CDR3 region: CASPGGAGGPSHEQFF. The CDR3 DNA follows: TGTGCCAGCCCAGGGGGCGCGGGAGGGCCCTCCCATGAGCAGTTCTTC.

CDR3 protein: CASSQDTGPGELFF. Here the CDR3 DNA reads TGCGCCAGCAGCCAAGATACCGGTCCCGGGGAGCTGTTTTTT. The chain recombines TRBV4-3 with TRBJ2-2; no definite D call. Germline lookup yields CDR1 LGHNA and CDR2 YSLEER. CDR3 length: 14 residues. V gave up 0 bases and J gave up 6 bases, with 8 bases separating them.

The J gene is TRBJ1-1, the V gene TRBV5-4, with D tentatively TRBD1 (5 bases). The CDR3 contains 14 residues. V gave up 7 bases and J gave up 0 bases, with 13 bases separating them. CDR1 is SGHNT and CDR2 is YYREEE in the germline V gene (reference sequence). CDR3 DNA: TGTGCCAGCTCGGCAGGGTATTTGAACACTGAAGCTTTCTTT. Its translation is CASSAGYLNTEAFF.

The chain has TRBV18 and TRBJ2-3, with a weak D call TRBD2 (5 bases). V lost 6 bases and J 4 bases, leaving 8 bases between the germline ends. This CDR3 is 12 amino acids long. In germline, CDR1 is KGHSH, CDR2 LQKENI. The CDR3 loop is CASSGKADTQYF. CDR3 DNA: TGTGCCAGCTCCGGGAAGGCAGATACGCAGTATTTT.

The V call is TRBV28, the J call TRBJ1-4, with a possible D match to TRBD1 (6 bases). Germline-derived CDR1 and CDR2 are MDHEN and SYDVKM. V was trimmed by 5 bases and J by 7 bases, leaving 14 bases between them. The CDR3 sequence is 14 residues long. In nucleotides, the CDR3 is TGTGCCAGCAGTCCAGGGGATTTTAGTGAAAAACTGTTTTTT. Protein sequence: CASSPGDFSEKLFF. The full variable domain, in which reference TRBV28 and TRBJ1-4 provide the parts outside the CDR3, is DVKVTQSSRYLVKRTGEKVFLECVQDMDHENMFWYRQDPGLGLRLIYFSYDVKMKEKGDIPEGYSVSREKKERFSLILESASTNQTSMYLCASSPGDFSEKLFFGSGTQLSVL.

In its sample, this clone was seen a few times. This chain connects TRBV6-6 to TRBJ2-3; TRBD1 aligns across 9 bases. With 2 bases clipped from V and 0 bases from J, the junction kept 3 bases outside the gene matches. Germline loops: CDR1 MNHNY, CDR2 SVGAGI (reference sequence). The CDR3 covers 16 residues. The DNA for the CDR3 is TGTGCCAGCAGTTACCCGACAGGGGGTAGCACAGATACGCAGTATTTT. The encoded protein is CASSYPTGGSTDTQYF.

The V and J genes are TRBV28 and TRBJ2-7, with TRBD1 as a possible D gene (6 bases). The V gene's germline CDR1 is MDHEN and CDR2 SYDVKM. V lost 5 bases, J lost 3 bases, and 11 bases lay in between. The CDR3 is 13 residues long. The CDR3 loop is CASSRDKSYEQYF. CDR3 sequence (DNA): TGTGCCAGCAGTCGGGACAAAAGCTACGAGCAGTACTTC. The whole variable domain, filled in from reference TRBV28 and TRBJ2-7, reads DVKVTQSSRYLVKRTGEKVFLECVQDMDHENMFWYRQDPGLGLRLIYFSYDVKMKEKGDIPEGYSVSREKKERFSLILESASTNQTSMYLCASSRDKSYEQYFGPGTRLTVT.

The chain links TRBV5-1 to TRBJ2-7; TRBD2 agrees at 11 bases. Germline CDR1 SGHRS, CDR2 YFSETQ. J lost 6 bases, V lost 5 bases, and 4 bases had no gene match. The CDR3 is 13 amino acids. CDR3 amino acids: CASRTSGVGEQYF. CDR3 coding DNA: TGCGCCAGCAGGACTAGCGGGGTGGGCGAGCAGTACTTC.